The T cell receptor (beta chain) described here comes from a study of CD8+ T cells in alopecia areata. Isolated RNA was reverse transcribed into cDNA used as the sequencing template. Here immunoSEQ multiplex PCR was the method, and the copy in TCRdb shows in-frame clones only, minus some. The table records 65,000 to 95,000 clones, roughly half of them present only once. Germline values: CDR1 SQVTM, CDR2 ANQGSEA. Deletions cut 5 bases from V and 6 bases from J, with 8 bases between. The CDR3 length is 11 residues. This clone was counted only a few times. The receptor was isolated from a human donor with alopecia areata. The chain joins TRBV29-1 to TRBJ2-1; D is uncertain. The material sequenced was NKG2D-high CD8+ T cells sorted from blood. This CDR3 is CSVSPPNEQFF. For the CDR3, the DNA is TGCAGCGTTAGTCCCCCCAATGAGCAGTTCTTC.